Following are 17 T cell receptor beta chains from one sample sequenced in a study of control samples from healthy donors and cancer patients. Profiling relied on immunoSEQ multiplex PCR, and the TCRdb table lists in-frame clones only, not all of them. The repertoire holds about 51,000 clones, with roughly 90% as singletons. Material: PBMCs. The receptors derive from a man between 50 and 59 years old with head and neck cancer.

This sequence joins TRBV10-2 and TRBJ2-7; D is perhaps TRBD1 (5 bases). The V and J ends lost 6 bases and 7 bases respectively, with 19 bases between them. CDR1 and CDR2 from the germline V gene are WSHSY and SAAADI. The CDR3 length is 14 residues. The CDR3, as DNA: TGCGCCAGCAGACCAATCCGCAGGGTGAGGGAGCAGTACTTC. It specifies CASRPIRRVREQYF.

V gene TRBV27 combines with J gene TRBJ1-1, with D possibly matching TRBD1 (5 bases). Trimming took 2 bases from V and 5 from J, leaving 12 bases between them. In germline, CDR1 is MNHEY, CDR2 SMNVEV (reference sequence). The CDR3 runs 14 residues. The CDR3 loop reads CASSLGAGLTEAFF. CDR3 bases: TGTGCCAGCAGTTTAGGTGCAGGGTTAACTGAAGCTTTCTTT.

The chain employs TRBV4-1 and TRBJ2-1; the D is unclear. The CDR3 runs 15 residues. Trimming took off 4 bases at V and 0 bases at J, with 10 bases between the two ends. CDR1 is MGHRA, CDR2 YSYEKL, per germline. CDR3 region: CASSLLGTSYNEQFF. As DNA, the CDR3 is TGCGCCAGCAGCCTGCTTGGAACCTCCTACAATGAGCAGTTCTTC.

J is TRBJ2-2 and V is TRBV6-5; possible D gene TRBD1, 6 bases. This CDR3 is built from 15 residues. The V gene lost 2 bases and the J gene lost 3 bases, with 10 bases spanning the gap. Germline-derived CDR1 and CDR2 are MNHEY and SVGAGI. This chain's CDR3 is CASSYGGADTGELFF. In DNA form, the CDR3 reads TGTGCCAGCAGTTACGGGGGCGCAGACACCGGGGAGCTGTTTTTT.

The chain couples TRBV7-2 to TRBJ2-7, with D perhaps TRBD1 (6 bases). The germline CDR1 and CDR2 sequences are SGHTA and FQGNSA. V lost 6 bases, J lost 6 bases, and 15 bases lay in between. The CDR3 spans 13 residues. Written as DNA, the CDR3 is TGTGCCAGCAGTGGCTGGGGGCCGGGCGAGCAGTACTTC. Translating gives CASSGWGPGEQYF.

The J gene is TRBJ2-7, the V gene TRBV7-9; 7 nucleotides line up with TRBD1. Germline values: CDR1 SEHNR, CDR2 FQNEAQ (reference sequence). V shed 1 base and J 5 bases; nucleotides not matched to a gene: 5. The CDR3 is 14 residues long. DNA for the CDR3: TGTGCCAGCAGCTTAGAACAGGGGTTCCACGAGCAGTACTTC. Residues: CASSLEQGFHEQYF.

V usage is TRBV28 and J usage is TRBJ1-5; D is ambiguous. Germline V gives CDR1 MDHEN, CDR2 SYDVKM. The V gene lost 6 bases and the J gene lost 7 bases, with 7 bases spanning the gap. The CDR3 is made up of 11 amino acids. The CDR3 loop is CASRSAQPQHF. The CDR3 region has the DNA TGTGCCAGCAGATCTGCCCAGCCCCAGCATTTT.

The chain links TRBV7-9 to TRBJ2-3, with D perhaps TRBD2 (6 bases). Trimming shortened V by 2 bases and J by 5 bases, and 11 bases separated the two germline ends. Germline CDR1 and CDR2: SEHNR and FQNEAQ (reference sequence). The CDR3 totals 14 residues. The CDR3 here is CASSLTSGGDTQYF. The CDR3 region has the DNA TGTGCCAGCAGCTTAACTTCCGGGGGAGATACGCAGTATTTT.

The genes are TRBV19 and TRBJ1-2; a weak D match, TRBD1 (5 bases). The CDR3 covers 16 residues. Germline V gives CDR1 LNHDA, CDR2 SQIVND (reference sequence). Between the trimmed V and J ends, which lost 1 base and 5 bases, there was a span of 17 bases. CDR3 in amino acids: CASSIATGQKAYGYTF. The DNA of the CDR3 is TGTGCCAGTAGTATAGCCACAGGTCAAAAGGCTTATGGCTACACCTTC.

The V gene is TRBV6-1, the J gene TRBJ1-2; D call uncertain. From germline, CDR1 is MNHNS and CDR2 SASEGT. V lost 1 base and J lost 4, with 13 bases in between. The CDR3 has 15 amino acids. The CDR3 loop is CASSEVVGSPYGYTF. CDR3 nucleotides: TGTGCCAGCAGTGAAGTTGTGGGATCCCCCTATGGCTACACCTTC.

This chain connects TRBV4-1 to TRBJ1-2; D call uncertain. CDR1 and CDR2 (germline): MGHRA, YSYEKL. Trimming removed 2 bases at V and 0 bases at J, with 25 bases between. The CDR3 is 20 residues long. The chain's CDR3 is CASSQFFWTSAIEANYGYTF. CDR3 sequence (DNA): TGCGCCAGCAGCCAATTTTTTTGGACCTCGGCGATCGAAGCTAACTATGGCTACACCTTC.

The rearrangement joins TRBV11-3 to TRBJ2-7; TRBD2 matches at 7 bases. Germline V CDR1 and CDR2: SGHNT, YENEEA. Unmatched junction bases numbered 8, after V lost 5 bases and J lost 4 bases. The CDR3 contains 14 residues. CDR3: CASSPAGKSYEQYF. DNA for the CDR3: TGTGCCAGCAGCCCAGCGGGGAAAAGTTACGAGCAGTACTTC.

The chain couples TRBV27 to TRBJ2-4; D unclear. The CDR3 is 14 residues long. Germline V CDR1 and CDR2: MNHEY, SMNVEV (reference sequence). Trimming cost V 5 bases and J 0 bases, with 8 bases left between them. The CDR3, as DNA: TGTGCCAGCAGTGAAGACTTAGCCAAAAACATTCAGTACTTC. It codes for CASSEDLAKNIQYF.

The chain combines TRBV5-1 with TRBJ2-5; a possible D gene is TRBD1 (6 bases). The CDR3 consists of 13 residues. The V end was cut by 1 base, the J end by 4 bases, with 8 bases between. Germline V lookup: CDR1 SGHRS, CDR2 YFSETQ. This chain's CDR3 is CASSLSGAETQYF. In DNA form, the CDR3 reads TGCGCCAGCAGCTTGTCAGGGGCAGAGACCCAGTACTTC.

V and J are TRBV28 and TRBJ2-5; 11 bases line up with TRBD2. The CDR3 has 14 residues. Germline V gene sequence: CDR1 MDHEN, CDR2 SYDVKM. V was pared by 4 bases and J by 13 bases, with 11 bases of the junction left unmatched. CDR3 amino acids: CASSYSVAGGRLYF. In DNA form, the CDR3 reads TGTGCCAGCAGTTACTCAGTAGCGGGGGGGCGTTTGTACTTC. Full variable domain (remainder filled in from reference TRBV28 and TRBJ2-5): DVKVTQSSRYLVKRTGEKVFLECVQDMDHENMFWYRQDPGLGLRLIYFSYDVKMKEKGDIPEGYSVSREKKERFSLILESASTNQTSMYLCASSYSVAGGRLYFGPGTRLLVL.

This clone occurred once. The chain joins TRBV5-1 to TRBJ2-6; no clear D gene. Per the germline V gene, CDR1 is SGHRS and CDR2 is YFSETQ. CDR3 size: 17 residues. Between the trimmed V and J ends, which lost 2 bases and 0 bases, there was a span of 12 bases. CDR3 protein: CASSLSLQTSGANVLTF. The DNA of the CDR3 is TGCGCCAGCAGCTTATCACTGCAAACCTCTGGGGCCAACGTCCTGACTTTC. Supplemented by reference TRBV5-1 and TRBJ2-6, the full variable domain reads KAGVTQTPRYLIKTRGQQVTLSCSPISGHRSVSWYQQTPGQGLQFLFEYFSETQRNKGNFPGRFSGRQFSNSRSEMNVSTLELGDSALYLCASSLSLQTSGANVLTFGAGSRLTVL.

The table lists this clone with a count of one. The V call is TRBV9, the J call TRBJ2-2; D is perhaps TRBD1 (5 bases). Germline assignment: CDR1 SGDLS and CDR2 YYNGEE. Trimming removed 2 bases at V and 5 bases at J, with 10 bases between. This CDR3 is 14 amino acids long. In DNA, the CDR3 is TGTGCCAGCAGCGTCTTTGGACATACCGGGGAGCTGTTTTTT. This codes for CASSVFGHTGELFF.